The rows below give T cell receptor beta chains drawn from one sample of a study of cytomegalovirus exposure and HLA in healthy donors. Method: immunoSEQ multiplex PCR; TCRdb's copy keeps in-frame clones and lacks some. The profile shows fewer than 250,000 clones, under 85% of them singletons. Sequenced material: PBMCs. These receptors came from a woman aged 18-29 years in good health and CMV-seronegative. Each CDR3 is given with its conserved first and last residue. The D gene is left open where the match is weak. Clone size is not always given. Where it is, it says once, few, many or a class for expanded clones.

j_call d_call v_call cdr3_length clone_size cdr3_aa cdr3_nt
TRBJ1-2 . TRBV4-2 12 . CASSQRGVGYTF TGTGCCAGCAGCCAAAGGGGCGTGGGCTACACCTTC
TRBJ1-6 . TRBV30 21 . CAWGFHHVVAEGISYNSPLHF TGTGCCTGGGGCTTCCATCACGTAGTCGCAGAGGGAATCTCCTATAATTCACCCCTCCACTTT
TRBJ2-3 TRBD2 TRBV7-2 18 . CASSLAIGLAEEVDTQYF TGTGCCAGCAGCTTAGCGATTGGACTAGCGGAGGAGGTAGATACGCAGTATTTT
TRBJ2-7 TRBD2 TRBV28 14 . CASTRGSGEYEQYF TGTGCCAGCACCCGGGGTAGCGGGGAATACGAGCAGTACTTC
TRBJ1-1 . TRBV7-3 12 few CASSQQQGEAFF TGTGCCAGCAGCCAACAACAGGGTGAAGCTTTCTTT
TRBJ2-1 . TRBV25-1 14 . CASTGDPSYNEQFF TGTGCCAGCACAGGGGACCCCTCCTACAATGAGCAGTTCTTC
TRBJ2-1 TRBD1 TRBV4-1 16 . CASSHPVRTGTNEQFF TGCGCCAGCAGCCACCCCGTCAGGACAGGGACCAATGAGCAGTTCTTC
TRBJ2-3 TRBD2 TRBV29-1 13 . CSASGGGTDTQYF TGCAGCGCTAGCGGGGGGGGCACAGATACGCAGTATTTT
TRBJ2-6 . TRBV11-2 15 . CASSLSLSGANVLTF TGTGCCAGCAGCTTATCCCTCTCTGGGGCCAACGTCCTGACTTTC
TRBJ2-1 . TRBV30 12 once CAWRDQGFDPFF TGTGCCTGGAGAGACCAGGGGTTCGATCCGTTCTTC
TRBJ2-7 . TRBV4-1 13 . CASSQDRGNEQYF TGCGCCAGCAGCCAAGATCGGGGGAACGAGCAGTACTTC
TRBJ1-2 . TRBV9 14 . CASSSPGARAGYTF TGTGCCAGCAGCTCCCCAGGGGCGCGGGCTGGCTACACCTTC
TRBJ2-2 TRBD2 TRBV2 13 . CASTGLAAGELFF TGTGCCAGCACAGGACTAGCCGCCGGGGAGCTGTTTTTT
TRBJ2-2 . TRBV4-3 15 . CASSQPSVSTGELFF TGCGCCAGCAGCCAACCTTCCGTGAGCACCGGGGAGCTGTTTTTT
TRBJ1-4 . TRBV5-8 10 . CASSLDTRFF TGTGCCAGCAGCTTGGATACGCGGTTTTTT
TRBJ1-1 TRBD1 TRBV10-3 15 . CAISPGQGRNTEAFF TGTGCCATCAGTCCTGGACAGGGAAGGAACACTGAAGCTTTCTTT
TRBJ2-1 TRBD2 TRBV10-1 17 . CASSPGTSGRTDNEQFF TGCGCCAGCAGTCCCGGGACTAGCGGGAGGACTGACAATGAGCAGTTCTTC
TRBJ2-3 TRBD2 TRBV9 15 once CASSVGVAGTDTQYF TGTGCCAGCAGCGTAGGAGTAGCGGGGACCGATACGCAGTATTTT
TRBJ2-2 . TRBV2 16 . CASKWRGGLNTGELFF TGTGCCAGCAAATGGAGGGGGGGGCTAAACACCGGGGAGCTGTTTTTT
TRBJ1-1 . TRBV19 12 . CASSPLGTEAFF TGTGCCAGTAGCCCCCTAGGCACTGAAGCTTTCTTT
TRBJ1-2 . TRBV27 14 . CASTPRGENYGYTF TGTGCCAGCACCCCCCGGGGAGAAAACTATGGCTACACCTTC
TRBJ2-5 . TRBV5-1 15 . CASSPGTGDLRTQYF TGCGCCAGCAGCCCCGGGACGGGGGACCTCCGGACCCAGTACTTC
TRBJ2-1 TRBD2 TRBV5-6 14 few CASSFSGRNNEQFF TGTGCCAGCTCCTTCAGCGGGAGGAACAATGAGCAGTTCTTC
TRBJ1-2 TRBD1 TRBV7-9 16 few CASSLRRDRDEYGYTF TGTGCCAGCAGCTTACGACGGGACAGGGATGAGTATGGCTACACCTTC
TRBJ2-7 . TRBV5-1 14 . CASSFLGGGYEQYF TGCGCCAGCAGCTTTTTGGGAGGGGGCTACGAGCAGTACTTC
TRBJ1-1 TRBD1 TRBV11-1 14 . CASSSRTGDTEAFF TGTGCCAGCAGCTCACGAACAGGGGACACTGAAGCTTTCTTT
TRBJ2-6 . TRBV6-6 14 . CASRLSSGANVLTF TGTGCCAGCAGGCTGAGTTCTGGGGCCAACGTCCTGACTTTC
TRBJ1-1 TRBD1 TRBV5-6 14 . CASRNRQGRTEAFF TGTGCCAGCAGAAACCGACAGGGGCGGACTGAAGCTTTCTTT
TRBJ1-5 . TRBV9 14 . CASSATAGREPQHF TGTGCCAGCAGCGCCACAGCCGGGAGGGAGCCCCAGCATTTT
TRBJ2-7 TRBD2 TRBV30 15 . CAWRGEMGGYYEQYF TGTGCCTGGAGGGGGGAAATGGGGGGGTACTACGAGCAGTACTTC
TRBJ2-5 TRBD2 TRBV9 17 . CASSPTPSGGYGETQYF TGTGCCAGCAGCCCCACCCCTAGCGGGGGTTATGGAGAGACCCAGTACTTC
TRBJ2-5 TRBD2 TRBV7-2 14 . CASSSGLARETQYF TGTGCCAGCAGCTCGGGACTAGCCCGAGAGACCCAGTACTTC
TRBJ2-3 TRBD2 TRBV11-2 16 few CASSPLAGGSTDTQYF TGTGCCAGCAGCCCTTTAGCGGGAGGGAGTACAGATACGCAGTATTTT
TRBJ2-1 TRBD1 TRBV5-6 13 . CASSRGQGQEQFF TGTGCCAGCAGCCGAGGACAGGGCCAGGAGCAGTTCTTC
TRBJ1-4 TRBD1 TRBV15 15 few CATSRGRTGDEKLFF TGTGCCACCAGCAGAGGGAGGACAGGGGATGAAAAACTGTTTTTT
TRBJ2-3 . TRBV2 14 . CASNRIRGADTQYF TGTGCCAGCAACCGCATCAGGGGAGCAGATACGCAGTATTTT
TRBJ1-5 TRBD1 TRBV28 14 . CATTGTGSFQPQHF TGTGCCACCACCGGGACAGGGTCTTTTCAGCCCCAGCATTTT
TRBJ2-7 TRBD1 TRBV4-3 16 . CASSPRGTGGSYEQYF TGCGCCAGCAGCCCCAGAGGGACAGGGGGCTCCTACGAGCAGTACTTC
TRBJ1-1 TRBD1 TRBV5-1 17 once CASSLPPMTGLDTEAFF TGCGCCAGCAGCTTGCCTCCAATGACAGGGTTGGACACTGAAGCTTTCTTT
TRBJ1-2 . TRBV9 13 . CASSVDGGYGYTF TGTGCCAGCAGCGTAGATGGAGGCTATGGCTACACCTTC
TRBJ1-4 . TRBV19 14 . CASSRGLRDEKLFF TGTGCCAGTAGTCGCGGGCTTCGTGATGAAAAACTGTTTTTT
TRBJ1-6 TRBD1 TRBV10-3 16 . CAISESPGQGNSPLHF TGTGCCATCAGTGAGTCACCGGGACAGGGTAATTCACCCCTCCACTTT
TRBJ2-7 TRBD1 TRBV27 16 . CASSTKPGQGIYEQYF TGTGCCAGCAGTACAAAGCCGGGACAGGGCATCTACGAGCAGTACTTC
TRBJ2-7 TRBD2 TRBV9 15 once CASSVSSGSGYEQYF TGTGCCAGCAGCGTTTCGAGCGGGAGCGGGTACGAGCAGTACTTC
TRBJ1-2 TRBD1 TRBV5-1 16 . CASSAGDSTTIYGYTF TGCGCCAGCAGCGCCGGGGACAGTACTACCATTTATGGCTACACCTTC
TRBJ2-7 TRBD1 TRBV5-1 15 . CASSPASGQSYEQYF TGCGCCAGCAGCCCCGCTTCGGGACAGTCGTACGAGCAGTACTTC
TRBJ2-3 . TRBV12-1 16 . CATRQGARVYEDTQYF TGTGCCACGCGACAGGGGGCGAGGGTATATGAGGATACGCAGTATTTT
TRBJ2-3 . TRBV5-1 15 . CASSYTPVGTDTQYF TGCGCCAGCAGCTATACCCCGGTGGGCACAGATACGCAGTATTTT
TRBJ1-4 TRBD1 TRBV7-9 16 . CASSLAGDRGNEKLFF TGTGCCAGCAGCTTAGCGGGGGACAGGGGTAATGAAAAACTGTTTTTT
TRBJ2-7 . TRBV6-5 15 . CASSYGRGVSYEQYF TGTGCCAGCAGTTACGGCAGAGGCGTCTCCTACGAGCAGTACTTC
TRBJ1-2 . TRBV7-9 16 once CASSPSQTGIDYGYTF TGTGCCAGCAGCCCCTCCCAAACAGGGATCGACTATGGCTACACCTTC